This T cell receptor (beta chain) was obtained from a study of T cell changes during pregnancy in multiple sclerosis. Measured with immunoSEQ multiplex PCR; TCRdb has only the in-frame clones, and not every one. In the table there are about 54,000 clones, 91% of which are singletons. The CDR3 is 12 amino acids. V lost 6 bases to trimming and J lost 3 bases; unmatched junction nucleotides: 1. In germline, CDR1 is SEHNR, CDR2 FQNEAQ (reference sequence). The chain joins TRBV7-9 to TRBJ1-1, with 7 bases identical to TRBD1. The specimen was peripheral blood, collected after pregnancy. This TCR was sampled from a female donor in good health, enrolled as a control in a pregnancy study. In DNA form, the CDR3 reads TGTGCCAGCAGTCAGGGGGACACTGAAGCTTTCTTT. Translating gives CASSQGDTEAFF. Drawing the rest from reference TRBV7-9 and TRBJ1-1, the complete variable domain is DTGVSQNPRHKITKRGQNVTFRCDPISEHNRLYWYRQTLGQGPEFLTYFQNEAQLEKSRLLSDRFSAERPKGSFSTLEIQRTEQGDSAMYLCASSQGDTEAFFGQGTRLTVV.